The clone carrying this T cell receptor beta chain was counted between two and nine times. Its antigen remains unidentified. Germline CDR1 and CDR2: MNHEY and SMNVEV (reference sequence). The CDR3 has 16 residues. V trimming: 5 bases; J trimming: 7 bases; junction bases outside the gene matches: 10. Researchers ran the PCR with 60 Vbeta and 13 Jbeta primers. Profiling relied on immunoSEQ multiplex PCR, and the TCRdb table lists in-frame clones only, not all of them. Found here are about 140,000 clones, approximately 81% of them singletons; the top ten hold more than 2%. This sample was taken from a study of cytomegalovirus exposure and HLA in healthy donors. Study results and limitations: A further, later analysis showed that HLA-associated TCR beta chains (compared with equally common others) were more clonally expanded.

Material: PBMCs. This sequence originates from a boy between 2 and 10 years old in good health and CMV-seronegative. J is TRBJ1-4 and V is TRBV27, with TRBD1 matching 10 bases. CDR3: CASSQTAGTGVEKLFF. DNA for the CDR3: TGTGCCAGCAGTCAGACCGCCGGGACAGGGGTTGAAAAACTGTTTTTT.